Below are 8 T cell receptor beta chains sequenced from a single sample in a study of shared clonotypes between healthy human individuals. Only in-frame clones appear in the TCRdb table, and some are missing; sequencing was by immunoSEQ multiplex PCR. Of fewer than 3 million clones listed, just under 95% are singletons. The sample consisted of naive CD4+ T cells from PBMCs. Subset defined: CD45RA+ positively selected. The receptors stem from a man in his late teens or twenties in good health. Some clones in this sample may be carry-over from other donors' samples.

This clone was seen once. The chain couples TRBV30 to TRBJ2-5, with D tentatively TRBD2 (6 bases). The better agreement between TRBJ2-7 and the DNA end casts doubt on the J call. The CDR3 runs 14 residues. Germline V lookup: CDR1 GTSNPN, CDR2 SVGIG (reference sequence). The CDR3 nucleotides read TGTGCCTGGAGTGTGTCCGGGAGCTCCTACGAGCAGTACTTC. As protein: CAWSVSGSSYEQYF.

CDR3 sequence: CASSLDSSEGYTF. CDR3 nucleotide sequence: TGCGCCAGCAGCCTGGACAGTTCGGAAGGCTACACCTTC. This chain connects TRBV5-1 to TRBJ1-2; possible D gene TRBD1, 6 bases. V was clipped by 4 bases and J by 8 bases, with 15 bases between them. CDR3 length: 13 residues. Germline CDR1 SGHRS, CDR2 YFSETQ.

The gene calls are TRBV7-3 and TRBJ2-2; 12 bases align to TRBD2. With 5 bases clipped from V and 11 bases from J, the junction kept 9 bases outside the gene matches. The CDR3 is made up of 15 amino acids. Germline CDR1 is SGHTA and CDR2 is FQGTGA. In DNA, the CDR3 is TGTGCCAGCAGCCAGGGGCTAGCGGGAGGGGGCGAGCTGTTTTTT. This sequence encodes CASSQGLAGGGELFF.

The chain combines TRBV10-3 with TRBJ2-5; perhaps TRBD2 as D (6 bases). This CDR3 spans 18 amino acids. CDR1 is ENHRY and CDR2 is SYGVKD in the germline V gene. The ends were cut back, 2 bases at V and 5 bases at J, with 24 bases in the middle. CDR3 loop: CAISEPRTGAGIGETQYF. The CDR3 DNA reads TGTGCCATCAGTGAGCCAAGGACGGGAGCAGGGATCGGGGAGACCCAGTACTTC.

The chain is built from TRBV6-5 and TRBJ1-3; TRBD1 might be the D (5 bases). Germline V lookup: CDR1 MNHEY, CDR2 SVGAGI. The CDR3 is made up of 16 amino acids. The V and J ends lost 4 bases and 0 bases respectively, with 13 bases between them. The chain's CDR3 is CASSSPGTSSGNTIYF. The CDR3 DNA is TGTGCCAGCAGTTCTCCAGGGACCAGCTCTGGAAACACCATATATTTT.

This sequence joins TRBV25-1 and TRBJ2-1; D could derive from TRBD1 or TRBD2 (6 bases each). Deletions cut 5 bases from V and 5 bases from J, with 19 bases between. The germline gives CDR1 MGHDK, CDR2 SYGVNS. The CDR3 consists of 16 residues. CDR3 coding DNA: TGTGCCAGCAGTTCCCTGGGCGGGGACATAGACAATGAGCAGTTCTTC. This gives the protein CASSSLGGDIDNEQFF.

The chain is built from TRBV25-1 and TRBJ2-3, with TRBD2 matching 12 bases. V dropped 5 bases and J dropped 10; count of bases not matched to a gene: 4. The germline V gene has CDR1 MGHDK and CDR2 SYGVNS. There are 13 residues in the CDR3. CDR3 sequence: CASSLWTSGAQYF. In DNA form, the CDR3 reads TGTGCCAGCAGTCTATGGACTAGCGGGGCGCAGTATTTT.

The chain uses TRBV27 and TRBJ2-6; 9 bases are shared with TRBD1. Germline V gene sequence: CDR1 MNHEY, CDR2 SMNVEV (reference sequence). V lost 10 bases and J lost 0; bases outside the gene matches: 22. The CDR3 extends over 21 amino acids. CDR3 DNA sequence: TGTGCCATCCCTGACCGGGGACAGGGAACTATAGAACCCTCTGGGGCCAACGTCCTGACTTTC. Translation: CAIPDRGQGTIEPSGANVLTF.